This T cell receptor (beta chain) was profiled in a study of identifying expanded T cells in peripheral blood. Notes on the study in general: About 1.3 clones differed between technical replicates, versus around 15 and 19 over time. Clone count variance between roughly 2-week samples rose with total template count.

During the collection period, no donor immune events like infections were recorded. V was shortened by 5 bases and J by 4 bases, with 11 bases between the two germline ends. The CDR3 runs 13 residues. The germline V gene encodes CDR1 MDHEN and CDR2 SYDVKM. Data came from immunoSEQ multiplex PCR; TCRdb stores just in-frame clones and leaves some out. Of about 91,000 clones in the sample, 88% were seen once. This clone has only one observation. The antigen is undetermined. The sequenced material came from blood. The origin of this receptor is a person aged 18 to 70 in good health. V is TRBV28 and J is TRBJ1-2; weak D call: TRBD1 (6 bases). The CDR3 is CASSLQDSYGYTF. The CDR3 DNA follows: TGTGCCAGCAGTCTGCAGGACAGCTATGGCTACACCTTC.